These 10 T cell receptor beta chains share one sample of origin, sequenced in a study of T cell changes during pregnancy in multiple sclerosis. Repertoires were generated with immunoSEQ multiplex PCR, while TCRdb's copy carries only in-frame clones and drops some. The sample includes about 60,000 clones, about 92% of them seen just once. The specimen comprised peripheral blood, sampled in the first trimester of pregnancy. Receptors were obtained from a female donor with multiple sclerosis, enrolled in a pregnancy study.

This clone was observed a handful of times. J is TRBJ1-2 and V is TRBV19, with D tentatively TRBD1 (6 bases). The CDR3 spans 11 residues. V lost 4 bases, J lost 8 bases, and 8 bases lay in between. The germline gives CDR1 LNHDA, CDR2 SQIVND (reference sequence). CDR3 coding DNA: TGTGCCAGTAGTACGACAGGCGGCTACACCTTC. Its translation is CASSTTGGYTF.

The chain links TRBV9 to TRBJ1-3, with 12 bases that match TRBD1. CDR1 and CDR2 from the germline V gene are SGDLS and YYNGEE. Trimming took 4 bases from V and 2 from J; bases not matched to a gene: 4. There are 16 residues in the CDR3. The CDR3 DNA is TGTGCCAGCAGCCCGGGACAGGGGGCTCCTGGAAACACCATATATTTT. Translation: CASSPGQGAPGNTIYF.

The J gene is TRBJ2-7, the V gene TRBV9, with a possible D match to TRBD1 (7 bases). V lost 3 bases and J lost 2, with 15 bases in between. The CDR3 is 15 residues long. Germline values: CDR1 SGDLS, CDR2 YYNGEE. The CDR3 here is CASSAGAGQPYEQYF. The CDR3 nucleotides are TGTGCCAGCAGCGCCGGGGCGGGACAGCCCTACGAGCAGTACTTC.

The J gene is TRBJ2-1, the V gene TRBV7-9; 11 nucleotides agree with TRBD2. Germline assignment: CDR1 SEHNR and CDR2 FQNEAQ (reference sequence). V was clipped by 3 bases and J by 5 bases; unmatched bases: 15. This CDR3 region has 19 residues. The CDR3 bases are TGTGCCAGCAGCTTCGTCCGGCAGATTAGCGGGGGGGCCCACAATGAGCAGTTCTTC. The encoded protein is CASSFVRQISGGAHNEQFF.

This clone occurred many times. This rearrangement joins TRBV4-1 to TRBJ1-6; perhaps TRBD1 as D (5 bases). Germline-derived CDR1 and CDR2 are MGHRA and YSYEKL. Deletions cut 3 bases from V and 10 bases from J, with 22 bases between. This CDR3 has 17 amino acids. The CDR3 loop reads CASSQTDMGLSKSPLHF. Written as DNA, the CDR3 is TGCGCCAGCAGCCAGACAGACATGGGGCTCAGTAAATCACCCCTCCACTTT.

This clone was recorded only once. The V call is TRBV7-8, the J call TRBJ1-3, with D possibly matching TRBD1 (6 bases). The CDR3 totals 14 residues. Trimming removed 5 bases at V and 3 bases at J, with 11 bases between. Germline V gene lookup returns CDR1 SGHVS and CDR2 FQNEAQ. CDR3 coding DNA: TGTGCCAGCAGCCGGGACATTCTTGGAAACACCATATATTTT. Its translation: CASSRDILGNTIYF.

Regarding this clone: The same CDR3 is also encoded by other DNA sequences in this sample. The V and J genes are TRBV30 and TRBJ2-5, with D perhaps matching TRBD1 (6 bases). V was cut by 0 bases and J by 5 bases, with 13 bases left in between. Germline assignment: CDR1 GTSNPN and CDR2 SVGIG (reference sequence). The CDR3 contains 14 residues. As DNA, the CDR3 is TGTGCCTGGAGTGTTACAGGGAGTGCCGAGACCCAGTACTTC. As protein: CAWSVTGSAETQYF.

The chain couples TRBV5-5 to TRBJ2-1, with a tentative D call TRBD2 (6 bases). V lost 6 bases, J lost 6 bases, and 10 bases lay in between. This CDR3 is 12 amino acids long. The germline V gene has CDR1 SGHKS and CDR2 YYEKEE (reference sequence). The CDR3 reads CASKHGSNEQFF. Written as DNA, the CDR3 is TGTGCCAGCAAGCACGGGAGCAATGAGCAGTTCTTC.

The CDR3 is CARSLRGASLYEQYF. In nucleotides, the CDR3 is TGTGCCAGAAGCTTGCGGGGGGCTTCCCTCTACGAGCAGTACTTC. This chain connects TRBV5-3 to TRBJ2-7, with D possibly TRBD2 on 7 matching bases. TRBV5-3 is flagged as an ORF with uncertain function. V was shortened by 1 base and J by 3 bases, with 14 bases between the two germline ends. The length of the CDR3 is 15 residues.

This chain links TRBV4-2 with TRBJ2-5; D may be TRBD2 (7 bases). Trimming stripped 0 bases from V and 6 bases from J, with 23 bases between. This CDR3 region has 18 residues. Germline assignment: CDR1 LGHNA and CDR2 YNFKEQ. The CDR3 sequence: CASSQDSPGLGGDQTQYF. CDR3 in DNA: TGTGCCAGCAGCCAAGATTCCCCTGGACTAGGGGGAGACCAGACCCAGTACTTC.